This T cell receptor (beta chain) was obtained from a study of blood T cell repertoires in COVID-19. Study-wide context: COVID-19 samples from acute and convalescent phases originated in the United States, Italy and Spain. T cells, B-cell-depleted T cells, or PBMCs supplied cDNA or gDNA.

Trimming cost V 3 bases and J 1 base; bases outside gene matches: 8. The CDR3 runs 17 residues. Germline V lookup: CDR1 LNHDA, CDR2 SQIVND (reference sequence). In regard to this clone: Additional DNA sequences in this sample encode the identical CDR3.

Per the original methods: Estimation of nucleated cell counts relied on the amplification of reference gene primers. Method: immunoSEQ multiplex PCR; TCRdb's copy keeps in-frame clones and lacks some. The D gene and trimming were derived from the DNA, and the V and J assignments and clone size from that table. The top ten hold less than 50% of the sample, which has 45,000 or so clones, approximately 79% seen once. The TCR was taken from a human donor in a cohort sampled during active COVID-19. The specimen was peripheral blood. V and J are TRBV19 and TRBJ1-5, with 8 bases lining up with TRBD1. The CDR3 sequence is CASSMYGQGLSNQPQHF. The DNA for the CDR3 is TGTGCCAGTAGTATGTATGGACAGGGCCTCAGCAATCAGCCCCAGCATTTT.